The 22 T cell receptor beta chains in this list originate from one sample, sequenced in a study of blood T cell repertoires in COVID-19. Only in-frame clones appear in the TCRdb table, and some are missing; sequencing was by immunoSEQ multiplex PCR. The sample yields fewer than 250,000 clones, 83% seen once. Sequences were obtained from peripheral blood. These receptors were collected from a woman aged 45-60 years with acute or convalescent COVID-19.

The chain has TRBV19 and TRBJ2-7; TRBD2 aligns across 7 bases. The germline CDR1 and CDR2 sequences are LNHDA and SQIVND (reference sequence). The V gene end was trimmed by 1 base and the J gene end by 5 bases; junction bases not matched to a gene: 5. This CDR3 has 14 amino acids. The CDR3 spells CASSIAGGTDEQYF. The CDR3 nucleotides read TGTGCCAGTAGTATAGCGGGAGGTACCGACGAGCAGTACTTC.

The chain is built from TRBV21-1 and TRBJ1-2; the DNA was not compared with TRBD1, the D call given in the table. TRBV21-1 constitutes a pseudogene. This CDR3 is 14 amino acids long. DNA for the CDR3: TGTGCCAGCAGCATACAGGGGGAGTGCTATGGCTACACCTTC. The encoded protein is CASSIQGECYGYTF.

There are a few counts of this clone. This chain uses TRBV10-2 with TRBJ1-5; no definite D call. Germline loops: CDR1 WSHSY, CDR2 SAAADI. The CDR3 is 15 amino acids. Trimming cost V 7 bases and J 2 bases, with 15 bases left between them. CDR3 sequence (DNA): TGCGCCAGCACTAAGGGAGGTTCGGGCAATCAGCCCCAGCATTTT. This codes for CASTKGGSGNQPQHF.

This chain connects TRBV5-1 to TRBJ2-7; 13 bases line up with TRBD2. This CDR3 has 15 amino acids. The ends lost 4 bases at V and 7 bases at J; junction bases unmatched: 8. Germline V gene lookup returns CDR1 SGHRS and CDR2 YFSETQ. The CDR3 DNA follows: TGCGCCAGCAGCCCGGTGGGACTAGCGGGGTCGGAGCAGTACTTC. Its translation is CASSPVGLAGSEQYF.

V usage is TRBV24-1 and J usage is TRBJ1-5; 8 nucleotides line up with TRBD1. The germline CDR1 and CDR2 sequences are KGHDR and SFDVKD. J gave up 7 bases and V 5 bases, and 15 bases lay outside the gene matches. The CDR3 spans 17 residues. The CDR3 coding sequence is TGTGCCACCAGTGGGGGCGCCGACAGGGGTGAGGGCCAGCCCCAGCATTTT. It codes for CATSGGADRGEGQPQHF.

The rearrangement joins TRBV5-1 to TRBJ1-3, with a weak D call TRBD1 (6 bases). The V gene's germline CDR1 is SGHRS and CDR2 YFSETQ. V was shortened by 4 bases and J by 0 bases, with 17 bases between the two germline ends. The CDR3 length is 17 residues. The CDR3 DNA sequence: TGCGCCAGCAGCCTACTCGGGACACTAAGCTCTGGAAACACCATATATTTT. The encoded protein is CASSLLGTLSSGNTIYF.

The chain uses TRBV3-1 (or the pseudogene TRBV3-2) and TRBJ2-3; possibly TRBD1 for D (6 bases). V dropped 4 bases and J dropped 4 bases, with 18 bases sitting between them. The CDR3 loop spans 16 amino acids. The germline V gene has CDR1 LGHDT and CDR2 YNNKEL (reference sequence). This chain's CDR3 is CASSLNGQGIADTQYF. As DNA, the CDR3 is TGTGCCAGCAGCCTCAACGGGCAGGGGATAGCAGATACGCAGTATTTT.

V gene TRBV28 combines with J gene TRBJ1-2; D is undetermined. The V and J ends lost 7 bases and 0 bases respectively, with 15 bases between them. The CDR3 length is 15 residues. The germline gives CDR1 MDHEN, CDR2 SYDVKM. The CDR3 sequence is CASTRGGIANYGYTF. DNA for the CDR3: TGTGCCAGCACCCGGGGAGGTATAGCTAACTATGGCTACACCTTC.

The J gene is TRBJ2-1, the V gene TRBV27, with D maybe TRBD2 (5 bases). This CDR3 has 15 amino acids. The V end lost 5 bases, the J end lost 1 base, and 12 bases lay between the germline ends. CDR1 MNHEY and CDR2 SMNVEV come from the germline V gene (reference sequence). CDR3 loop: CASSLGVSSYNEQFF. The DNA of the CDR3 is TGTGCCAGCAGTCTCGGGGTCTCGTCCTACAATGAGCAGTTCTTC.

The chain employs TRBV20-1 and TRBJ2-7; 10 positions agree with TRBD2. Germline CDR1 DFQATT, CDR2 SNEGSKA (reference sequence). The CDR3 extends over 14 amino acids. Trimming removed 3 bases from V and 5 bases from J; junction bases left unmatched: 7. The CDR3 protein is CSASKAGGPDEQYF. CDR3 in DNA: TGCAGTGCTAGTAAAGCGGGAGGGCCTGACGAGCAGTACTTC.

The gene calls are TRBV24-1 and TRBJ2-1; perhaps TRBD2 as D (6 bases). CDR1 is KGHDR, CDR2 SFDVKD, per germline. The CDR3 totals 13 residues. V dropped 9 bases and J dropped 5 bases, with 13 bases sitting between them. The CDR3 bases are TGTGCCACCGGCGAGACTAGAAACAATGAGCAGTTCTTC. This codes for CATGETRNNEQFF.

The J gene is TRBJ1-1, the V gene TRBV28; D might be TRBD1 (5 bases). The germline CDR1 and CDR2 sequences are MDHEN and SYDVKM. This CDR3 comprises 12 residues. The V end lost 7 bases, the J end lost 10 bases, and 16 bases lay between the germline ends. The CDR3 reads CASIPRQGRAFF. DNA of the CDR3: TGTGCCAGCATACCGAGGCAGGGCCGAGCTTTCTTT.

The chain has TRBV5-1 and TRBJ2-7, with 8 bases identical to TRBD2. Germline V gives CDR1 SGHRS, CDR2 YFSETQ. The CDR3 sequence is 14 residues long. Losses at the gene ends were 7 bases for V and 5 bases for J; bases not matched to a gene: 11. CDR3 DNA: TGCGCCAGCGGGGCGAGCGGGAGTTTCAACGAGCAGTACTTC. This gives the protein CASGASGSFNEQYF.

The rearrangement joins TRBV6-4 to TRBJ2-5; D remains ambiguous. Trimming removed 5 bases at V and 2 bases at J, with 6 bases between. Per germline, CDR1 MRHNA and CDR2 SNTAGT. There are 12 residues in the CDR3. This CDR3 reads CASSPTQETQYF. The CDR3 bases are TGTGCCAGCAGTCCTACGCAAGAGACCCAGTACTTC.

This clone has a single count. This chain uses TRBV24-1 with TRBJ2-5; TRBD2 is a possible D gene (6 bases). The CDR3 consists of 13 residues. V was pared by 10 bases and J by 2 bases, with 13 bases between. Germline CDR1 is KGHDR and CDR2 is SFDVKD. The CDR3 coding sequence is TGTGCCACAGGGGTCGGGGGACAAGAGACCCAGTACTTC. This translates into CATGVGGQETQYF.

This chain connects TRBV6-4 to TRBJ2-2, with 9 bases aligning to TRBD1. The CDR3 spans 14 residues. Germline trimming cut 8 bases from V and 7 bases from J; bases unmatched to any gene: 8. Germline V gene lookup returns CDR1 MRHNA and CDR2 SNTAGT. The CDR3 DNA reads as TGTGCCAGCCGCCGGGACAGGGCGATCGGGGAGCTGTTTTTT. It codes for CASRRDRAIGELFF.

CDR3 sequence reads: CASIPGTGRDYGYTF. The CDR3 DNA is TGTGCCAGCATCCCGGGGACAGGTCGGGACTATGGCTACACCTTC. The chain carries TRBV28 and TRBJ1-2, with 8 bases aligning to TRBD1. The ends lost 7 bases at V and 3 bases at J; junction bases unmatched: 10. The CDR3 sequence is 15 residues long. Per germline, CDR1 MDHEN and CDR2 SYDVKM.

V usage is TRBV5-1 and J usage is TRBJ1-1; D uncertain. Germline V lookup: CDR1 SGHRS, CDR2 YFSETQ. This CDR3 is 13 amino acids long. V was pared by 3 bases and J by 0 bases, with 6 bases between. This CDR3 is CASSSTMNTEAFF. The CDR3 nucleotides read TGCGCCAGCAGCTCGACTATGAACACTGAAGCTTTCTTT.

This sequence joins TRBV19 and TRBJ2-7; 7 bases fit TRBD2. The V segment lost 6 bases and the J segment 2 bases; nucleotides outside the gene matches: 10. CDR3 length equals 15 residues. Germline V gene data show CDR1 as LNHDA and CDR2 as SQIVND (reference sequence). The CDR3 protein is CASSPRTGGTYEQYF. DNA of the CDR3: TGTGCCAGTAGCCCGCGTACGGGAGGCACCTACGAGCAGTACTTC.

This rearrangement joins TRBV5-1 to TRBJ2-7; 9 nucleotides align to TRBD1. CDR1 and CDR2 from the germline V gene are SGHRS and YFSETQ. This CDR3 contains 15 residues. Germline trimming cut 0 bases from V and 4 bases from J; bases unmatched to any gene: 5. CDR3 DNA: TGCGCCAGCAGCTTGGCCACGGGGACAGGGTACGAGCAGTACTTC. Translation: CASSLATGTGYEQYF.

The CDR3 bases are TGTGCCAGCAGCCTTGGGACCGGGACAGCTTCTATCAATCAGCCCCAGCATTTT. Translated, it gives CASSLGTGTASINQPQHF. J is TRBJ1-5 and V is TRBV6-2 or TRBV6-3; 7 bases align to TRBD1. V shed 6 bases and J 3 bases; nucleotides not matched to a gene: 17. Germline CDR1 and CDR2: MNHEY and SVGEGT. This CDR3 has 18 amino acids.

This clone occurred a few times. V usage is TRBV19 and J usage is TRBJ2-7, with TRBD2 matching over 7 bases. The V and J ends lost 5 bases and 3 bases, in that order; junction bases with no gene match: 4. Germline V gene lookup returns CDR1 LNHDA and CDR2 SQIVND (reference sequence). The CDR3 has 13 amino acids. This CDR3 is CASSPGLHYEQYF. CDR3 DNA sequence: TGTGCCAGTAGTCCGGGACTACACTACGAGCAGTACTTC.